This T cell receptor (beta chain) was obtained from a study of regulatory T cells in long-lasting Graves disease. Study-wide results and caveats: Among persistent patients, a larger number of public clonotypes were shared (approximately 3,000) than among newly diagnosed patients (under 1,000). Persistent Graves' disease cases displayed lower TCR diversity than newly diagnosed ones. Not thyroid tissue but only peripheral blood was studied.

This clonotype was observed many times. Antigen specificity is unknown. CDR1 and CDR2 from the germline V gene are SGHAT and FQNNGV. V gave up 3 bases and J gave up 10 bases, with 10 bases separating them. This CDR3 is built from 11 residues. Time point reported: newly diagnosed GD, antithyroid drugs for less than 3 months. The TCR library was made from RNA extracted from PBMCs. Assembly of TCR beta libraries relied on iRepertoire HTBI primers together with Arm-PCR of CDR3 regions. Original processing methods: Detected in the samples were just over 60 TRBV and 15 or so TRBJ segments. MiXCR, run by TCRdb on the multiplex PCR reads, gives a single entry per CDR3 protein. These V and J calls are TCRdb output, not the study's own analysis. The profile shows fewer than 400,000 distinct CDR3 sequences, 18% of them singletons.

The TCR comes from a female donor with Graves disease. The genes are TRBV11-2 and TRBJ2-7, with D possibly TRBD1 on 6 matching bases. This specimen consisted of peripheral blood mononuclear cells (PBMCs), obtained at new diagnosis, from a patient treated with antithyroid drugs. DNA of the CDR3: TGTGCCAGCAGCTTTACAGGGTACCAGTACTTC. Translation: CASSFTGYQYF.